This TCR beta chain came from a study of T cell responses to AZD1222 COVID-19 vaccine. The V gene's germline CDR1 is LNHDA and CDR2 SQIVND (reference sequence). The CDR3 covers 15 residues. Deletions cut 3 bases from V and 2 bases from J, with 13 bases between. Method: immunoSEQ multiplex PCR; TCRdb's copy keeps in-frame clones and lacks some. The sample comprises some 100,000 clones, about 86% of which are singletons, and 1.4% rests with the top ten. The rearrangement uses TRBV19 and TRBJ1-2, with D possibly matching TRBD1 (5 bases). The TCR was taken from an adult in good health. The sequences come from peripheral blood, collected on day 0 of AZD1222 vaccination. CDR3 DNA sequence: TGTGCCAGTAGTATGTACGGCAGGGAGAACTATGGCTACACCTTC. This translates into CASSMYGRENYGYTF.